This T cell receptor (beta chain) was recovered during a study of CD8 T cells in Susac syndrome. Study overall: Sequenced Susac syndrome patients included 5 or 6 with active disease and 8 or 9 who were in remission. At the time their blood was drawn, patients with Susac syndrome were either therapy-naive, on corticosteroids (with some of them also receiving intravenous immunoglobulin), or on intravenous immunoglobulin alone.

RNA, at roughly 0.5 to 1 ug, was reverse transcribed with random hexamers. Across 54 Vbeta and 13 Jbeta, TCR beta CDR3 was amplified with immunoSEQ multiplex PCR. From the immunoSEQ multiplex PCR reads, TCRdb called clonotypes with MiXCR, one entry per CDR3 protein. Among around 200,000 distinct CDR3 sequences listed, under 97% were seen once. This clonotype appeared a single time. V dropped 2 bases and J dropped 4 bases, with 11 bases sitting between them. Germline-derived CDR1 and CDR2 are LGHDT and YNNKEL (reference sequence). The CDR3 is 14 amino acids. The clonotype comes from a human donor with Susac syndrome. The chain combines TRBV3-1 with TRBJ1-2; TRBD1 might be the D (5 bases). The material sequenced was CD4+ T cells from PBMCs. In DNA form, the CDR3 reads TGTGCCAGCAGCCAAACACGACAGCCCTATGGCTACACCTTC. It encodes CASSQTRQPYGYTF. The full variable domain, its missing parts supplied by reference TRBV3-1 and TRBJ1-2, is DTAVSQTPKYLVTQMGNDKSIKCEQNLGHDTMYWYKQDSKKFLKIMFSYNNKELIINETVPNRFSPKSPDKAHLNLHINSLELGDSAVYFCASSQTRQPYGYTFGSGTRLTVV.